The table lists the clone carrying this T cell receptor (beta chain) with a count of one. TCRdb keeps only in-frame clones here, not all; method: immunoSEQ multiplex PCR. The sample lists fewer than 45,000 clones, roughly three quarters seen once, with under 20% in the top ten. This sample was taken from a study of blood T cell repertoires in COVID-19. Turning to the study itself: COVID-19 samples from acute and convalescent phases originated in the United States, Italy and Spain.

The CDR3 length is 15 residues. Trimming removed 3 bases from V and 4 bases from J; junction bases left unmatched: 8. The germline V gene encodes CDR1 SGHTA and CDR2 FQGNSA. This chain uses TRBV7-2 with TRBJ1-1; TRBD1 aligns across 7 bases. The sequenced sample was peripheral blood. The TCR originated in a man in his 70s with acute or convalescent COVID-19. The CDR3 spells CASSFSPQGRTEAFF. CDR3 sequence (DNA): TGTGCCAGCAGCTTTTCTCCACAGGGGCGCACTGAAGCTTTCTTT.